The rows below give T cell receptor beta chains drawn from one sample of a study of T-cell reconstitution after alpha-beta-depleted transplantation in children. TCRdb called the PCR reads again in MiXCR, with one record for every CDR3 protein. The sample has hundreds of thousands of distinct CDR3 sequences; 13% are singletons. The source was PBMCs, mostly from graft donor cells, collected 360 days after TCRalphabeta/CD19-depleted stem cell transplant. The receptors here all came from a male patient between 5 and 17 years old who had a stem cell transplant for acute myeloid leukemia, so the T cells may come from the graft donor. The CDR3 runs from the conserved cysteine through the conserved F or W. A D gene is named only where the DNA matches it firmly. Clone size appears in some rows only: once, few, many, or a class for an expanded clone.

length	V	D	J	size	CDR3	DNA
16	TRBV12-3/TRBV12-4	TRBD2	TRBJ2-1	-	CASSHRGGRAPNEQFF	TGTGCCAGCAGTCACCGGGGCGGGAGGGCCCCCAATGAGCAGTTCTTC
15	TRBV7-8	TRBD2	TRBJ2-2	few	CASSFVAGGGGELFF	TGTGCCAGCAGCTTTGTAGCGGGAGGAGGCGGGGAGCTGTTTTTT
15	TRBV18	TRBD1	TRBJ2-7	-	CASSPSTGGNYEQYF	TGTGCCAGCTCACCATCTACAGGGGGTAACTACGAGCAGTACTTC
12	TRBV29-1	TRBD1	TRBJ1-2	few	CSVRTGKDGYTF	TGCAGCGTGCGGACAGGGAAGGATGGCTACACCTTC
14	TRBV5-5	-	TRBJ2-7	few	CASSLRDQTYEQYF	TGTGCCAGCAGCCTCCGGGACCAAACCTACGAGCAGTACTTC
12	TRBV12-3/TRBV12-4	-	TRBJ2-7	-	CASSLEGNEQYF	TGTGCCAGCAGTTTGGAGGGGAACGAGCAGTACTTC
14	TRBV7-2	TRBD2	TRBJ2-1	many	CASSLRGWYNEQFF	TGTGCCAGCAGCTTGCGGGGGTGGTACAATGAGCAGTTCTTC
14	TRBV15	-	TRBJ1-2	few	CATSHHPSNYGYTF	TGTGCCACCTCCCATCATCCTTCTAACTATGGCTACACCTTC
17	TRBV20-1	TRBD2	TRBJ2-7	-	CSATHRSPSGRISGQYF	TGCAGTGCTACCCACCGGTCCCCTAGCGGGAGAATTTCCGGGCAGTACTTC
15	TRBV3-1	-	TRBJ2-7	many	CASSQDWNGAYEQYF	TGTGCCAGCAGCCAAGATTGGAACGGAGCCTACGAGCAGTACTTC
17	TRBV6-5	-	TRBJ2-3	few	CASSYSLGGVWTDTQYF	TGTGCCAGCAGTTACTCCCTTGGCGGAGTGTGGACAGATACGCAGTATTTT
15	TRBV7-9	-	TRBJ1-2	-	CASSPLWRKIYGYTF	TGTGCCAGCAGCCCCCTCTGGAGGAAGATCTATGGCTACACCTTC
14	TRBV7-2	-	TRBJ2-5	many	CASSARAWRETQYF	TGTGCCAGCAGCGCCCGGGCCTGGAGAGAGACCCAGTACTTC
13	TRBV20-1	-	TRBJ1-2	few	CSARPRANYGYTF	TGCAGTGCTAGACCCAGGGCTAACTATGGCTACACCTTC
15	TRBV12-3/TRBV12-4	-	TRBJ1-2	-	CASSLRSRVTYGYTF	TGTGCCAGCAGCCTAAGATCGAGGGTGACCTATGGCTACACCTTC
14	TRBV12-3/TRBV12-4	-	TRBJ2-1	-	CASRSRGRDNEQFF	TGTGCCAGCAGGTCCCGAGGAAGGGACAATGAGCAGTTCTTC
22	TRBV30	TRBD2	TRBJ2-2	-	CAWSVGTLAGVSNMANTGELFF	TGTGCCTGGAGTGTGGGAACTCTAGCGGGAGTTTCGAATATGGCGAACACCGGGGAGCTGTTTTTT
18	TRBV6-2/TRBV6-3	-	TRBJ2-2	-	CASSYPPHGVPYTGELFF	TGTGCCAGCAGTTACCCCCCCCACGGAGTCCCCTACACCGGGGAGCTGTTTTTT
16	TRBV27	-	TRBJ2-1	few	CASSRSPSLVDPPRFF	TGTGCCAGCAGTCGCTCCCCCTCTTTGGTCGACCCCCCCAGGTTCTTC
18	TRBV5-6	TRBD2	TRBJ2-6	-	CASSLQGAGLRGANVLTF	TGTGCCAGCAGCTTGCAAGGAGCGGGGCTACGCGGGGCCAACGTCCTGACTTTC
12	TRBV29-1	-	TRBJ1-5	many	CSVLTGNQPQHF	TGCAGCGTCTTAACAGGGAATCAGCCCCAGCATTTT
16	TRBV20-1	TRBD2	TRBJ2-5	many	CSARTFLAGVMETQYF	TGCAGTGCTAGAACCTTTCTAGCGGGAGTAATGGAGACCCAGTACTTC
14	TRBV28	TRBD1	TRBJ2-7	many	CASTPAGQAYEQYF	TGTGCCAGCACCCCTGCCGGACAGGCCTACGAGCAGTACTTC
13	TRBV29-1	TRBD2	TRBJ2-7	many	CSTSREAGNEQYF	TGCAGCACTTCCCGGGAGGCGGGGAACGAGCAGTACTTC
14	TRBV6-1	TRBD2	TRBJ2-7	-	CASTRLAGYYEQYF	TGTGCCAGCACCCGGCTAGCGGGATACTACGAGCAGTACTTC
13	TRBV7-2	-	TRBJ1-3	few	CASRGYSGNTIYF	TGTGCCAGCAGGGGATATTCTGGAAACACCATATATTTT
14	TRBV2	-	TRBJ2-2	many	CASSEVRYTGELFF	TGTGCCAGCAGTGAGGTCAGGTACACCGGGGAGCTGTTTTTT
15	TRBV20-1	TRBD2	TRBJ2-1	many	CSASRLAGGYNEQFF	TGCAGTGCTAGTAGACTAGCGGGGGGATACAATGAGCAGTTCTTC